These 17 T cell receptor beta chains came from one sample sequenced in a study of blood T cell repertoires in COVID-19 (dated by TCRdb to the early 2020s). Library preparation employed the immunoSEQ multiplex PCR assay. TCRdb retrieved this table from immuneACCESS and kept in-frame rearrangements only. Not all clones are present; in checked studies, unresolved V genes account for under half, and no reason is known for the remainder. In this sample the table shows about 280,000 clones, around 86% of which occur a single time. The ten largest clones take up around 8.8% of the sample. The sequenced sample was peripheral blood. These receptors came from a man in his forties or fifties with active or convalescent COVID-19.

This clone occurred once. This chain links TRBV11-3 with TRBJ2-1; TRBD1 aligns across 7 bases. Germline-derived CDR1 and CDR2 are SGHNT and YENEEA. J gave up 4 bases and V 3 bases, and 6 bases lay outside the gene matches. The CDR3 consists of 15 residues. CDR3 sequence: CASSFKTGPYNEQFF. DNA of the CDR3: TGTGCCAGCAGCTTCAAGACAGGGCCGTACAATGAGCAGTTCTTC.

The chain is built from TRBV5-4 and TRBJ2-3, with 7 bases that match TRBD2. This CDR3 comprises 12 residues. J gave up 14 bases and V 3 bases, and 9 bases lay outside the gene matches. Germline CDR1 SGHNT, CDR2 YYREEE (reference sequence). The CDR3 spells CASSSRDYPPYF. CDR3 DNA sequence: TGTGCCAGCAGCTCAAGGGACTACCCGCCGTATTTT.

This clone turned up a few times. The chain is built from TRBV11-2 and TRBJ2-7; the match to TRBD2 covers 7 bases. The V segment lost 3 bases and the J segment 5 bases; nucleotides outside the gene matches: 10. Germline V lookup: CDR1 SGHAT, CDR2 FQNNGV. This CDR3 has 15 residues. Written as DNA, the CDR3 is TGTGCCAGCAGCTTCACCCGGGGGGATGCCAACGAGCAGTACTTC. Protein product: CASSFTRGDANEQYF.

The V gene is TRBV4-1, the J gene TRBJ2-2; D not certain. The CDR3 runs 13 residues. The germline V and J ends were trimmed by 0 bases and 13 bases, with 12 bases remaining between them. Germline-derived CDR1 and CDR2 are MGHRA and YSYEKL. CDR3 coding DNA: TGCGCCAGCAGCCAAGAGTTAAGAGTTGGGCTGTTTTTT. It encodes CASSQELRVGLFF.

The sample holds one count of this clone. This chain uses TRBV24-1 with TRBJ1-3; D might be TRBD1 (6 bases). V shed 2 bases and J shed 0 bases, with 10 bases lying between them. The CDR3 has 16 residues. Germline V gene lookup returns CDR1 KGHDR and CDR2 SFDVKD. The CDR3 here is CATSDSTGYSGNTIYF. CDR3 DNA: TGTGCCACCAGTGATTCGACAGGTTACTCTGGAAACACCATATATTTT.

The J gene is TRBJ2-7, the V gene TRBV21-1; the DNA was not compared with TRBD1, the D call given in the table. TRBV21-1 is listed as a pseudogene. CDR3 length: 15 residues. The CDR3 sequence is CASSPRKGAAYEQYF. DNA of the CDR3: TGTGCCAGCAGCCCCCGTAAGGGGGCAGCTTACGAGCAGTACTTC.

The CDR3 here is CSVEGPLADNNEQFF. DNA of the CDR3: TGCAGCGTTGAAGGGCCACTAGCGGATAACAATGAGCAGTTCTTC. The V call is TRBV29-1, the J call TRBJ2-1; 8 bases fit TRBD2. Germline CDR1 reads SQVTM; CDR2 reads ANQGSEA. The junction had 7 bases not matched to a gene; V was cut back by 1 base and J by 5 bases. The CDR3 covers 15 residues.

A single count supports this clone. CDR3 in DNA: TGTGCCAGCAGCCCCCAGGGTACAAAAGAAAAACTGTTTTTT. Encoded protein: CASSPQGTKEKLFF. The J gene is TRBJ1-4, the V gene TRBV9; tentatively, D is TRBD1 (5 bases). CDR1 SGDLS and CDR2 YYNGEE come from the germline V gene. This CDR3 region has 14 residues. V was trimmed by 4 bases and J by 8 bases, leaving 15 bases between them.

This chain joins TRBV3-1 (or the pseudogene TRBV3-2) and TRBJ2-2; D not resolved. Germline values: CDR1 LGHDT, CDR2 YNNKEL (reference sequence). This CDR3 contains 12 residues. V lost 2 bases, J lost 6 bases, and 4 bases lay in between. CDR3: CASSQRPGELFF. DNA for the CDR3: TGTGCCAGCAGCCAACGTCCCGGGGAGCTGTTTTTT.

The chain uses TRBV30 and TRBJ1-5; TRBD1 aligns across 7 bases. With 4 bases clipped from V and 3 bases from J, the junction kept 9 bases outside the gene matches. Germline CDR1 and CDR2: GTSNPN and SVGIG (reference sequence). This CDR3 region has 15 residues. The CDR3, as DNA: TGTGCCTGGAAAGTTGGAGGGGGCAACAATCAGCCCCAGCATTTT. Amino acid sequence: CAWKVGGGNNQPQHF.

On this clone: A much bigger clone sits one base away, suggesting this may be a read error. At the DNA level, this CDR3 is encoded by other sequences in the same sample as well. The CDR3 is CASSLAGGDEKLFF. Here the CDR3 DNA reads TGCGCCAGCAGCTTGGCAGGGGGCGATGAAAAACTGTTTTTT. The chain joins TRBV5-1 to TRBJ1-4, with 8 positions matching TRBD1. V shed 0 bases, J shed 6 bases, and the junction held 1 base outside the gene matches. Germline CDR1 SGHRS, CDR2 YFSETQ. The CDR3 is made up of 14 amino acids.

The V call is TRBV5-1, the J call TRBJ1-1; 8 bases match TRBD1. The germline V gene encodes CDR1 SGHRS and CDR2 YFSETQ. V gave up 4 bases and J gave up 6 bases; unmatched junction bases: 11. This CDR3 comprises 15 residues. CDR3 in amino acids: CASSRWGPGGSEAFF. The CDR3, as DNA: TGCGCCAGCAGCAGATGGGGTCCAGGGGGCTCTGAAGCTTTCTTT.

The chain joins TRBV28 to TRBJ1-5; D gene unclear. V lost 2 bases, J lost 3 bases, and 11 bases lay in between. The CDR3 is made up of 15 amino acids. The germline gives CDR1 MDHEN, CDR2 SYDVKM. This CDR3 reads CASSLPPVLNQPQHF. CDR3 nucleotides: TGTGCCAGCAGTTTACCCCCTGTCCTCAATCAGCCCCAGCATTTT. The full variable domain, its missing parts supplied by reference TRBV28 and TRBJ1-5, is DVKVTQSSRYLVKRTGEKVFLECVQDMDHENMFWYRQDPGLGLRLIYFSYDVKMKEKGDIPEGYSVSREKKERFSLILESASTNQTSMYLCASSLPPVLNQPQHFGDGTRLSIL.

This clone showed up just once. CDR3 DNA sequence: TGTGCCAGCTCACCGGGACAGGGGTCCCCCTACGAGCAGTACTTC. This codes for CASSPGQGSPYEQYF. The rearrangement links TRBV18 to TRBJ2-7; the match to TRBD1 covers 10 bases. This CDR3 is 15 amino acids long. Trimming cost V 3 bases and J 2 bases; bases outside gene matches: 4. The germline V gene has CDR1 KGHSH and CDR2 LQKENI.

The CDR3 DNA reads TGTGCCAGCAGCTTAGCTTCAGGGGGAAACGAGCAGTACTTC. It codes for CASSLASGGNEQYF. The chain combines TRBV7-9 with TRBJ2-7; 7 positions match TRBD1. Germline CDR1 SEHNR, CDR2 FQNEAQ (reference sequence). The CDR3 has 14 amino acids. V shed 0 bases and J 5 bases; nucleotides not matched to a gene: 4.

This rearrangement joins TRBV7-2 to TRBJ2-7; D ambiguous. The germline V gene encodes CDR1 SGHTA and CDR2 FQGNSA. Trimming took off 3 bases at V and 4 bases at J, with 7 bases between the two ends. The CDR3 is 12 amino acids. CDR3 sequence reads: CASSFTRYEQYF. CDR3 DNA sequence: TGTGCCAGCAGCTTCACCAGATACGAGCAGTACTTC.

V is TRBV6-1 and J is TRBJ2-5, with 13 nucleotides matching TRBD2. Germline V lookup: CDR1 MNHNS, CDR2 SASEGT. CDR3 length: 15 residues. The V and J ends lost 2 bases and 5 bases, in that order; junction bases with no gene match: 2. The CDR3 coding sequence is TGTGCCAGCAGTGAAACTAGCGGGGGGGCCGAGACCCAGTACTTC. This gives the protein CASSETSGGAETQYF.